The present T cell receptor (beta chain) was sequenced within a study of OX40 agonist ivuxolimab in advanced cancers. Whole-study context: The study gave patients intravenous ivuxolimab at 0.01 to 10 mg/kg every 2 weeks.

This CDR3 is 19 amino acids long. V was trimmed by 1 base and J by 3 bases, leaving 25 bases between them. The germline V gene has CDR1 SGHVS and CDR2 FNYEAQ. Samples of blood were obtained at baseline, on cycle 4 day 1, and on cycle 7 day 1. General study points: Compared with CD4+, CD8+ T cells on average had more expanded clones.

The table came from immunoSEQ multiplex PCR; TCRdb's copy has only in-frame clones and leaves some out. The sample lists 55,000 to 70,000 clones; around 78% were seen once. As to this clone: Its antigen is not known.

This chain connects TRBV7-6 to TRBJ2-7; D could derive from TRBD1 or TRBD2 (5 bases each). The clonotype was recovered from an adult with an advanced solid tumor such as melanoma, head and neck, liver or kidney cancer. The sample consisted of CD4+ or CD8+ T cells sorted from blood, taken in a trial of the OX40 agonist ivuxolimab. The DNA of the CDR3 is TGTGCCAGCAGCTTAGGGGCCATAGTCCGGGGCCGCAAGAACTACGAGCAGTACTTC. As protein: CASSLGAIVRGRKNYEQYF.